These T cell receptor beta chains were read from a single sample in a study of Ad26.COV2.S vaccination and SARS-CoV-2 variants. Clones were sequenced by immunoSEQ multiplex PCR, and TCRdb holds only the in-frame ones, with some missing. This sample carries approximately 420,000 clones, 70% to 90% of them seen once, and the ten largest clones take around 3.6%. The sample was peripheral blood, taken in a trial of Ad26.COV2.S vaccine versus placebo. The origin of the receptors is a person aged 18 to 59 who received the Ad26.COV2.S COVID-19 vaccine or a placebo. CDR3s include the opening cysteine and the closing phenylalanine or tryptophan. Fields, in order: clone size, J gene, D gene, V gene, CDR3 protein, CDR3 DNA. D genes are given only for firm matches. The size entry is marked missing in some rows and otherwise reads once, few, many or a size class.

abundance: NA; j_gene: TRBJ2-7; d_gene: TRBD2; v_gene: TRBV28; CDR3aa: CASREGLAGRTAYEQYF; CDR3nt: TGTGCCAGCAGGGAGGGACTAGCGGGGCGAACAGCCTACGAGCAGTACTTC
abundance: NA; j_gene: TRBJ2-7; d_gene: NA; v_gene: TRBV9; CDR3aa: CASSVTPDWVPYEQYF; CDR3nt: TGTGCCAGCAGCGTAACGCCAGACTGGGTTCCCTACGAGCAGTACTTC
abundance: once; j_gene: TRBJ2-1; d_gene: TRBD2; v_gene: TRBV7-9; CDR3aa: CASSFVAGIYNEQFF; CDR3nt: TGTGCCAGCAGCTTTGTAGCGGGGATTTACAATGAGCAGTTCTTC
abundance: NA; j_gene: TRBJ1-6; d_gene: TRBD1; v_gene: TRBV10-3; CDR3aa: CAIGPTGQSFSPLHF; CDR3nt: TGTGCCATCGGCCCTACGGGACAGTCGTTTTCACCCCTCCACTTT
abundance: NA; j_gene: TRBJ1-1; d_gene: NA; v_gene: TRBV25-1; CDR3aa: CASSVGYQAFF; CDR3nt: TGTGCCAGCAGTGTCGGTTACCAAGCTTTCTTT
abundance: NA; j_gene: TRBJ1-5; d_gene: TRBD1; v_gene: TRBV19; CDR3aa: CASNWDRDNQPQHF; CDR3nt: TGTGCCAGCAATTGGGACAGGGACAATCAGCCCCAGCATTTT
abundance: NA; j_gene: TRBJ2-6; d_gene: NA; v_gene: TRBV4-2; CDR3aa: CASSQRSGANVLTF; CDR3nt: TGTGCCAGCAGCCAACGTTCTGGGGCCAACGTCCTGACTTTC
abundance: once; j_gene: TRBJ2-2; d_gene: TRBD1; v_gene: TRBV30; CDR3aa: CAWSRDSSAGELFF; CDR3nt: TGTGCCTGGAGCAGGGACAGTTCGGCCGGGGAGCTGTTTTTT
abundance: NA; j_gene: TRBJ2-1; d_gene: TRBD2; v_gene: TRBV27; CDR3aa: CASIFRLAGEYNEQFF; CDR3nt: TGTGCCAGCATTTTTAGACTAGCGGGGGAGTACAATGAGCAGTTCTTC
abundance: NA; j_gene: TRBJ2-7; d_gene: TRBD1; v_gene: TRBV28; CDR3aa: CASSPGQGHSYEQYF; CDR3nt: TGTGCCAGCAGTCCCGGACAGGGACACTCCTACGAGCAGTACTTC
abundance: NA; j_gene: TRBJ2-5; d_gene: NA; v_gene: TRBV4-1; CDR3aa: CASSQEMTRGRETQYF; CDR3nt: TGCGCCAGCAGCCAAGAGATGACAAGGGGGAGGGAGACCCAGTACTTC
abundance: NA; j_gene: TRBJ1-4; d_gene: NA; v_gene: TRBV11-2; CDR3aa: CASSLGRGGEKLFF; CDR3nt: TGTGCCAGCAGCCTGGGAAGGGGAGGTGAAAAACTGTTTTTT
abundance: NA; j_gene: TRBJ2-2; d_gene: NA; v_gene: TRBV6-5; CDR3aa: CASSRQTNTGELFF; CDR3nt: TGTGCCAGCAGCAGACAGACGAACACCGGGGAGCTGTTTTTT
abundance: NA; j_gene: TRBJ2-1; d_gene: NA; v_gene: TRBV7-2; CDR3aa: CASSTEGFYNEQFF; CDR3nt: TGTGCCAGCAGTACCGAGGGGTTCTACAATGAGCAGTTCTTC
abundance: NA; j_gene: TRBJ1-4; d_gene: NA; v_gene: TRBV7-6; CDR3aa: CASSPGRPATNEKLFF; CDR3nt: TGTGCCAGCAGCCCGGGACGGCCCGCAACTAATGAAAAACTGTTTTTT
abundance: NA; j_gene: TRBJ2-4; d_gene: NA; v_gene: TRBV6-5; CDR3aa: CASSFGPLAKNIQYF; CDR3nt: TGTGCCAGCAGTTTCGGACCATTAGCCAAAAACATTCAGTACTTC
abundance: NA; j_gene: TRBJ1-5; d_gene: NA; v_gene: TRBV29-1; CDR3aa: CSVGPSRDQPQHF; CDR3nt: TGCAGCGTTGGGCCGTCCAGGGATCAGCCCCAGCATTTT
abundance: NA; j_gene: TRBJ1-1; d_gene: NA; v_gene: TRBV5-5; CDR3aa: CASSSIPGERGGTEAFF; CDR3nt: TGTGCCAGCAGCTCCATTCCGGGGGAGAGAGGTGGTACTGAAGCTTTCTTT
abundance: NA; j_gene: TRBJ1-1; d_gene: NA; v_gene: TRBV28; CDR3aa: CASSPRRWNTEAFF; CDR3nt: TGTGCCAGCAGTCCCCGACGGTGGAACACTGAAGCTTTCTTT
abundance: NA; j_gene: TRBJ1-1; d_gene: NA; v_gene: TRBV6-1; CDR3aa: CASSEVLGENTEAFF; CDR3nt: TGTGCCAGCAGTGAAGTACTGGGTGAGAACACTGAAGCTTTCTTT
abundance: NA; j_gene: TRBJ2-7; d_gene: TRBD2; v_gene: TRBV4-3; CDR3aa: CASSQGLVAGIGAYEQYF; CDR3nt: TGCGCCAGCAGCCAAGGTCTAGTAGCGGGGATAGGGGCCTACGAGCAGTACTTC
abundance: NA; j_gene: TRBJ2-2; d_gene: TRBD1; v_gene: TRBV24-1; CDR3aa: CATSDSDRGQYTGELFF; CDR3nt: TGTGCCACCAGTGATTCGGACAGGGGGCAGTACACCGGGGAGCTGTTTTTT
abundance: NA; j_gene: TRBJ2-4; d_gene: NA; v_gene: TRBV19; CDR3aa: CASSLGPTIQYF; CDR3nt: TGTGCCAGTTCTTTGGGCCCCACGATTCAGTACTTC
abundance: NA; j_gene: TRBJ1-2; d_gene: NA; v_gene: TRBV30; CDR3aa: CAWRREPDPTYGYTF; CDR3nt: TGTGCCTGGAGACGAGAACCTGACCCGACGTATGGCTACACCTTC
abundance: NA; j_gene: TRBJ1-4; d_gene: NA; v_gene: TRBV28; CDR3aa: CASSRQWSNEKLFF; CDR3nt: TGTGCCAGCAGCCGACAGTGGTCTAATGAAAAACTGTTTTTT
abundance: NA; j_gene: TRBJ1-6; d_gene: TRBD1; v_gene: TRBV11-2; CDR3aa: CASSLVGTGESPLHF; CDR3nt: TGTGCCAGCAGCTTAGTTGGGACAGGGGAATCACCCCTCCACTTT
abundance: NA; j_gene: TRBJ1-5; d_gene: TRBD1; v_gene: TRBV19; CDR3aa: CASSIAGRGEPQHF; CDR3nt: TGTGCCAGTAGTATAGCCGGCAGGGGGGAGCCCCAGCATTTT
abundance: NA; j_gene: TRBJ2-1; d_gene: TRBD1; v_gene: TRBV5-1; CDR3aa: CASSYGQGVHNEQFF; CDR3nt: TGCGCCAGCAGCTACGGACAGGGGGTTCACAATGAGCAGTTCTTC
abundance: NA; j_gene: TRBJ2-7; d_gene: NA; v_gene: TRBV12-3/TRBV12-4; CDR3aa: CASSLGSYYEQYF; CDR3nt: TGTGCCAGCAGTTTGGGATCCTACTACGAGCAGTACTTC
abundance: few; j_gene: TRBJ1-5; d_gene: NA; v_gene: TRBV6-4; CDR3aa: CASSVNGGTNQPQHF; CDR3nt: TGTGCCAGCAGTGTTAATGGGGGGACGAATCAGCCCCAGCATTTT
abundance: NA; j_gene: TRBJ2-3; d_gene: NA; v_gene: TRBV14; CDR3aa: CASSQEWDTDTQYF; CDR3nt: TGTGCCAGCAGCCAAGAGTGGGACACAGATACGCAGTATTTT
abundance: NA; j_gene: TRBJ2-5; d_gene: NA; v_gene: TRBV5-8; CDR3aa: CASSREFRRQETQYF; CDR3nt: TGTGCCAGCAGCAGGGAGTTTCGTCGCCAAGAGACCCAGTACTTC
abundance: NA; j_gene: TRBJ1-1; d_gene: NA; v_gene: TRBV19; CDR3aa: CASSIQGLNTEAFF; CDR3nt: TGTGCCAGTAGTATCCAGGGGTTGAACACTGAAGCTTTCTTT
abundance: once; j_gene: TRBJ2-3; d_gene: TRBD1; v_gene: TRBV4-1; CDR3aa: CASRPGQSTDTQYF; CDR3nt: TGCGCCAGCAGGCCGGGACAGAGCACAGATACGCAGTATTTT
abundance: NA; j_gene: TRBJ2-7; d_gene: NA; v_gene: TRBV18; CDR3aa: CASSPLNAGQSYEQYF; CDR3nt: TGTGCCAGCTCACCGCTCAATGCGGGACAGTCCTACGAGCAGTACTTC
abundance: NA; j_gene: TRBJ2-2; d_gene: TRBD2; v_gene: TRBV6-1; CDR3aa: CASSEASGGAGELFF; CDR3nt: TGTGCCAGCAGTGAAGCTAGCGGGGGGGCCGGGGAGCTGTTTTTT
abundance: once; j_gene: TRBJ1-2; d_gene: TRBD1; v_gene: TRBV19; CDR3aa: CASSMEDRGGGYTF; CDR3nt: TGTGCCAGTAGTATGGAGGACAGGGGAGGAGGCTACACCTTC
abundance: NA; j_gene: TRBJ1-2; d_gene: NA; v_gene: TRBV28; CDR3aa: CASTTYIGRHYGYTF; CDR3nt: TGTGCCAGTACCACATATATCGGTCGTCACTATGGCTACACCTTC
abundance: NA; j_gene: TRBJ2-6; d_gene: TRBD1; v_gene: TRBV6-5; CDR3aa: CASSYQGDAGANVLTF; CDR3nt: TGTGCCAGCAGTTATCAGGGGGACGCTGGGGCCAACGTCCTGACTTTC
abundance: NA; j_gene: TRBJ2-2; d_gene: TRBD1; v_gene: TRBV14; CDR3aa: CASSLNWDRAAGELFF; CDR3nt: TGTGCCAGCAGCCTAAACTGGGACAGGGCCGCCGGGGAGCTGTTTTTT
abundance: few; j_gene: TRBJ1-6; d_gene: NA; v_gene: TRBV29-1; CDR3aa: CNLSTMALHF; CDR3nt: TGCAACCTCAGTACTATGGCCCTCCACTTT
abundance: NA; j_gene: TRBJ2-1; d_gene: NA; v_gene: TRBV10-3; CDR3aa: CAISESKYASSYNEQFF; CDR3nt: TGTGCCATCAGTGAGTCGAAATATGCAAGCTCCTACAATGAGCAGTTCTTC
abundance: once; j_gene: TRBJ2-1; d_gene: TRBD2; v_gene: TRBV7-9; CDR3aa: CASSLGGGRYNEQFF; CDR3nt: TGTGCCAGCAGCTTGGGCGGGGGGCGTTACAATGAGCAGTTCTTC
abundance: once; j_gene: TRBJ1-2; d_gene: NA; v_gene: TRBV16; CDR3aa: CASSQQPGNYGYTF; CDR3nt: TGTGCCAGCAGCCAGCAGCCAGGGAACTATGGCTACACCTTC
abundance: NA; j_gene: TRBJ2-5; d_gene: NA; v_gene: TRBV11-2; CDR3aa: CASSLGLTETQYF; CDR3nt: TGTGCCAGCAGCTTAGGACTAACGGAGACCCAGTACTTC
abundance: NA; j_gene: TRBJ1-1; d_gene: NA; v_gene: TRBV9; CDR3aa: CASSVAEEAFF; CDR3nt: TGTGCCAGCAGCGTAGCGGAAGAAGCTTTCTTT
abundance: NA; j_gene: TRBJ1-2; d_gene: NA; v_gene: TRBV5-1; CDR3aa: CASSLTRASYGYTF; CDR3nt: TGCGCCAGCAGCCTCACACGCGCCTCGTATGGCTACACCTTC
abundance: NA; j_gene: TRBJ2-1; d_gene: TRBD2; v_gene: TRBV7-2; CDR3aa: CASSLILADYNEQFF; CDR3nt: TGTGCCAGCAGCTTAATACTAGCGGACTACAATGAGCAGTTCTTC
abundance: NA; j_gene: TRBJ2-7; d_gene: NA; v_gene: TRBV12-3/TRBV12-4; CDR3aa: CASSLGPGYEQYF; CDR3nt: TGTGCCAGCAGTTTAGGTCCGGGGTACGAGCAGTACTTC